This TCR beta chain was documented in a study of T-cell reconstitution after alpha-beta-depleted transplantation in children. During its preparation, the TCRbeta library received unique molecular identifiers. TCRdb processed the PCR reads anew with MiXCR; each CDR3 protein has one entry. The sample has roughly 500,000 distinct CDR3 sequences; about 16% are singletons. V lost 7 bases to trimming and J lost 0 bases, with 19 bases between them. Per germline, CDR1 LGHDT and CDR2 YNNKEL (reference sequence). CDR3 size: 16 residues. The sample holds a few counts of this clonotype. The TCR sequence derives from a human donor who donated a stem cell graft to a child with acute lymphoblastic leukemia. The chain has TRBV3-1 and TRBJ2-7, with a tentative D call TRBD1 (6 bases). The specimen was PBMCs from the stem cell graft donor, collected from the stem cell graft. The CDR3 here is CASTRGHEGGSYEQYF. The DNA of the CDR3 is TGTGCCAGCACACGCGGACACGAAGGGGGCTCCTACGAGCAGTACTTC.